The 18 T cell receptor beta chains presented below share a single source sample, sequenced in a study of T cells in localized non-small cell lung cancer. The table came from immunoSEQ multiplex PCR; TCRdb's copy has only in-frame clones and leaves some out. The sample holds over a thousand clones, less than 20% seen once. This material consisted of lung tumor tissue, taken before any cancer treatment. The receptors shown here come from a male donor at least 60 years old with stage II squamous cell lung carcinoma.

In its sample, this clone was seen a few times. CDR3 nucleotides: TGTGCCAGTGCCACGAATCTGGGGAACACTGAAGCTTTCTTT. Protein sequence: CASATNLGNTEAFF. The chain recombines TRBV19 with TRBJ1-1; no clear D. The germline V gene encodes CDR1 LNHDA and CDR2 SQIVND (reference sequence). The CDR3 sequence is 14 residues long. The V end was cut by 8 bases, the J end by 1 base, with 14 bases between.

By share of the sample, this clone is medium-sized. The V and J genes are TRBV11-3 and TRBJ1-1; the D is unclear. The ends were cut back, 1 base at V and 4 bases at J, with 13 bases in the middle. Germline lookup yields CDR1 SGHNT and CDR2 YENEEA. CDR3 size: 15 residues. CDR3 bases: TGTGCCAGCAGCTTAGGGTCGGGGTCTAGCACTGAAGCTTTCTTT. Translation: CASSLGSGSSTEAFF.

This clone was observed a few times. The rearrangement links TRBV11-3 to TRBJ2-2; no clear D gene. This CDR3 contains 14 residues. CDR1 and CDR2 (germline): SGHNT, YENEEA. Trimming removed 0 bases at V and 6 bases at J, with 8 bases between. Here the CDR3 DNA reads TGTGCCAGCAGCTTAGATACGTGGTCCGGGGAGCTGTTTTTT. Translation: CASSLDTWSGELFF.

Regarding this clone: An end of the junction differs from the germline gene, which may be a read error. In nucleotides, the CDR3 is TGTGCCATCAGTGGGCCACTTCGGGCGAGGGGTAACACTGAAGCTTTCTTT. Protein sequence: CAISGPLRARGNTEAFF. This sequence joins TRBV6-8 and TRBJ1-1, with D perhaps TRBD1 (5 bases). The CDR3 length is 17 residues. Germline V gene sequence: CDR1 MNHGY, CDR2 SAAAGT.

The rearrangement joins TRBV6-8 to TRBJ2-4, with 10 bases that match TRBD2. The CDR3 runs to 17 residues. The junction had 9 bases not matched to a gene; V was cut back by 7 bases and J by 0 bases. Germline CDR1 is MNHGY and CDR2 is SAAAGT. CDR3 sequence (DNA): TGTGCCAGCACTGTCGGACTAGCGGAGTCAGCCAAAAACATTCAGTACTTC. Translation gives CASTVGLAESAKNIQYF.

The sample holds a few counts of this clone. The chain combines TRBV15 with TRBJ2-7, with TRBD2 identical over 13 bases. The CDR3 is 15 residues long. Per germline, CDR1 LNHNV and CDR2 YYDKDF (reference sequence). Germline trimming cut 1 base from V and 4 bases from J; bases unmatched to any gene: 1. CDR3 bases: TGTGCCACCAGCAGAGCGACTAGCGGGGGGTACGAGCAGTACTTC. The encoded protein is CATSRATSGGYEQYF.

Sample share makes this clone large (0.1 to 1%). The chain uses TRBV29-1 and TRBJ2-2, with 7 bases matching TRBD1. The CDR3 is 14 residues long. After removal of 6 bases from V and 2 bases from J, the junction contained 6 bases not matched to a gene. Per germline, CDR1 SQVTM and CDR2 ANQGSEA. CDR3 DNA sequence: TGCAGCGTCCAAAACAGGGGAAACACCGGGGAGCTGTTTTTT. It codes for CSVQNRGNTGELFF.

This clone was picked up a small number of times. This chain connects TRBV11-3 to TRBJ1-2; no reliable D call. V was cut by 2 bases and J by 2 bases, with 15 bases left in between. Germline V lookup: CDR1 SGHNT, CDR2 YENEEA. The CDR3 contains 16 residues. CDR3 in DNA: TGTGCCAGCAGCTTAAGTTTCGAGTACACCAACTATGGCTACACCTTC. Translated: CASSLSFEYTNYGYTF.

In its sample, this clone was seen a few times. Written as DNA, the CDR3 is TGTGCCAGCAGTTACGCCGGACAGGTAACCCAAGAGACCCAGTACTTC. Amino acid sequence: CASSYAGQVTQETQYF. The gene calls are TRBV6-8 and TRBJ2-5, with 7 bases aligning to TRBD1. The V segment lost 2 bases and the J segment 1 base; nucleotides outside the gene matches: 7. The V gene's germline CDR1 is MNHGY and CDR2 SAAAGT. The CDR3 runs to 16 residues.

The CDR3, as DNA: TGTGCCAGCAGCCAAGTTCGGGGGTTCGGCACTGAAGCTTTCTTT. Translating it yields CASSQVRGFGTEAFF. The genes are TRBV14 and TRBJ1-1; TRBD1 might be the D (5 bases). The CDR3 has 15 residues. Trimming left V 1 base short and J 4 bases short, with 13 bases between. Germline-derived CDR1 and CDR2 are SGHDN and FVKESK. Full variable domain (remainder filled in from reference TRBV14 and TRBJ1-1): EAGVTQFPSHSVIEKGQTVTLRCDPISGHDNLYWYRRVMGKEIKFLLHFVKESKQDESGMPNNRFLAERTGGTYSTLKVQPAELEDSGVYFCASSQVRGFGTEAFFGQGTRLTVV.

The V and J genes are TRBV15 and TRBJ2-7, with D unresolved. The CDR3 runs 14 residues. V dropped 3 bases and J dropped 6 bases, with 15 bases sitting between them. Germline V lookup: CDR1 LNHNV, CDR2 YYDKDF (reference sequence). CDR3 region: CATSRTQMGFEQYF. For the CDR3, the DNA is TGTGCCACCAGCAGGACTCAGATGGGGTTCGAGCAGTACTTC.

There are a few counts of this clone. V and J are TRBV29-1 and TRBJ2-7, with 10 bases identical to TRBD1. Trimming at V came to 4 bases and at J to 2 bases, leaving 5 bases not matched to a gene. The CDR3 is 14 residues long. Germline lookup yields CDR1 SQVTM and CDR2 ANQGSEA. CDR3 nucleotide sequence: TGCAGCGTTGGGGGACAGGGGTTAACCTACGAGCAGTACTTC. This sequence encodes CSVGGQGLTYEQYF.

The CDR3 coding sequence is TGTGCCAGCAGCCAATCGAGAGGGGGTAATGAGCAGTTCTTC. It is translated as CASSQSRGGNEQFF. The chain combines TRBV16 with TRBJ2-1, with D perhaps TRBD1 (6 bases). V was clipped by 0 bases and J by 7 bases, with 10 bases between them. CDR3 size: 14 residues. Germline CDR1 and CDR2: KGHSY and FQNENV.

V is TRBV30 and J is TRBJ1-4, with D tentatively TRBD1 (5 bases). The CDR3 is 13 amino acids. Per germline, CDR1 GTSNPN and CDR2 SVGIG (reference sequence). Trimming took off 4 bases at V and 5 bases at J, with 11 bases between the two ends. The CDR3 loop is CAWMIGDNEKLFF. CDR3 DNA sequence: TGTGCCTGGATGATTGGGGACAATGAAAAACTGTTTTTT.

By share, this clone counts as medium-sized. This chain uses TRBV7-5 with TRBJ2-5. TRBV7-5 is a pseudogene. This CDR3 region has 16 residues. For the CDR3, the DNA is TGTGCCAGCAGCTTAGGGGTACGGGCAGTATGGTCGACCCAGTACTTC. As protein: CASSLGVRAVWSTQYF.

The chain combines TRBV19 with TRBJ1-5, with D possibly matching TRBD1 (5 bases). From germline, CDR1 is LNHDA and CDR2 SQIVND (reference sequence). V was trimmed by 5 bases and J by 5 bases, leaving 10 bases between them. There are 13 residues in the CDR3. Here the CDR3 reads CASSERGDQPQHF. The CDR3, as DNA: TGTGCCAGTAGTGAAAGGGGCGATCAGCCCCAGCATTTT.

This clone is large in the sample. The chain has TRBV11-3 and TRBJ2-7; 7 bases map to TRBD1. CDR3 size: 18 residues. J lost 7 bases, V lost 5 bases, and 23 bases had no gene match. The V gene's germline CDR1 is SGHNT and CDR2 YENEEA. The CDR3 DNA reads as TGTGCCAGCAGCCCCCCCTGGTTTGGGGTACAGGGGAAGAGAGAGCAGTACTTC. Amino acids: CASSPPWFGVQGKREQYF.

Here the CDR3 reads CASSQGGRGVIGNEQFF. The CDR3 coding sequence is TGCGCCAGCAGCCAAGGAGGGAGGGGTGTTATAGGCAATGAGCAGTTCTTC. The chain recombines TRBV1 with TRBJ2-1; the D call TRBD2 from the table was never checked on the DNA. TRBV1 is a pseudogene locus. The CDR3 runs to 17 residues.